Reported below is one T cell receptor (beta chain). Its antigen is undetermined. TCRdb ran MiXCR on the reads and lists one entry per CDR3 protein. The sample lists some 920,000 distinct CDR3 sequences, around 29% occurring once. This sample is drawn from a study of T cell repertoires in cytomegalovirus infection. Study context: Peptides in the study included HLA-C-restricted and HLA-B-restricted CMV epitopes.

The trim removed 4 bases at V and 4 bases at J, leaving 7 bases unmatched. The germline V gene has CDR1 MGHRA and CDR2 YSYEKL. There are 16 residues in the CDR3. The chain has TRBV4-1 and TRBJ1-1; 12 nucleotides agree with TRBD1. The sequence was obtained from a human donor in good health (CMV status not recorded). Some clones in this sample may be carry-over from other donors' samples. The source material was cultured CD8+ T cells from PBMCs, sampled from culture after CMV antigen stimulation. The CDR3 sequence is CASSRGQGARFTEAFF. CDR3 nucleotide sequence: TGCGCCAGCAGCCGGGGACAGGGGGCGAGATTCACTGAAGCTTTCTTT.